The 5 T cell receptor beta chains reported below all come from one sample, sequenced in a study of cytomegalovirus exposure and HLA in healthy donors. With 60 Vbeta and 13 Jbeta primers, the PCR was carried out. The table came from immunoSEQ multiplex PCR; TCRdb's copy has only in-frame clones and leaves some out. Here the sample spans almost 85,000 clones, more than 70% being singletons. Sequenced sample: PBMCs. These receptors were taken from a male donor in good health and CMV-seropositive.

This chain links TRBV5-1 with TRBJ2-1; a weak D match, TRBD1 (5 bases). The V gene lost 2 bases and the J gene lost 10 bases, with 16 bases spanning the gap. CDR1 is SGHRS and CDR2 is YFSETQ in the germline V gene. The CDR3 contains 14 residues. CDR3 region: CASSFGRTGDEQFF. CDR3 sequence (DNA): TGCGCCAGCAGCTTTGGCCGAACAGGTGACGAGCAGTTCTTC.

The chain employs TRBV2 and TRBJ2-1; weak D call: TRBD2 (5 bases). The V gene's germline CDR1 is SNHLY and CDR2 FYNNEI. The CDR3 consists of 14 residues. The CDR3 nucleotides read TGTGTATACACCAGAGCGGAGAACCACAATGAGCAGTTCTTC. Residues: CVYTRAENHNEQFF.

This clone was seen only a few times. A single base is all that separates this from a far larger clone, so a read error is likely. The chain employs TRBV29-1 and TRBJ1-1; D is unresolved. Between the trimmed V and J ends, which lost 3 bases and 5 bases, there was a span of 13 bases. This CDR3 spans 13 amino acids. CDR1 is SQVTM and CDR2 is ANQGSEA in the germline V gene. The CDR3 sequence is CSVDRGAKTEAFF. DNA of the CDR3: TGCAGCGTTGATCGGGGTGCGAAAACTGAAGCTTTCTTT. The full variable domain, its missing parts supplied by reference TRBV29-1 and TRBJ1-1, is SAVISQKPSRDICQRGTSLTIQCQVDSQVTMMFWYRQQPGQSLTLIATANQGSEATYESGFVIDKFPISRPNLTFSTLTVSNMSPEDSSIYLCSVDRGAKTEAFFGQGTRLTVV.

The genes are TRBV13 and TRBJ2-7; 9 bases line up with TRBD2. Germline V gene sequence: CDR1 PRHDT, CDR2 FYEKMQ (reference sequence). This CDR3 contains 14 residues. The V gene end was trimmed by 6 bases and the J gene end by 4 bases; junction bases not matched to a gene: 7. CDR3 sequence (DNA): TGTGCCAGCAGGGTTAGCGGGAGCGTGTACGAGCAGTACTTC. Translation: CASRVSGSVYEQYF.

The sample holds a few counts of this clone. The chain is built from TRBV15 and TRBJ1-2, with D perhaps TRBD1 (6 bases). V was pared by 0 bases and J by 3 bases, with 14 bases between. The CDR3 totals 16 residues. The germline V gene encodes CDR1 LNHNV and CDR2 YYDKDF (reference sequence). CDR3 sequence reads: CATSRERQDGYYGYTF. The CDR3, as DNA: TGTGCCACCAGCAGAGAGCGACAGGACGGGTACTATGGCTACACCTTC.